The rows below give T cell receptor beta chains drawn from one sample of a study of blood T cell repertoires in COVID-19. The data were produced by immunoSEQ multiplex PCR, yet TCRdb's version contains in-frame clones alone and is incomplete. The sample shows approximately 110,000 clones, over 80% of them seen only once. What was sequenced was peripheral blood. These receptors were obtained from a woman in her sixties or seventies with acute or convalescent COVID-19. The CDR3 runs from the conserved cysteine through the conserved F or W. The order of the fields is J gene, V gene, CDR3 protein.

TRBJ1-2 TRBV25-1 CASSGSDTQEGGYTF
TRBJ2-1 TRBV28 CASSFLAGGPDEQFF
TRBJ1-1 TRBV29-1 CSVEVGGGTEAFF
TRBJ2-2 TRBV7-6 CASSDKISGVGELFF
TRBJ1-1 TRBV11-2 CASGQDRGTEAFF
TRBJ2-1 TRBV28 CASRPDAGGGYNEQFF
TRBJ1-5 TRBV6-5 CASSPTPGSNQPQHF
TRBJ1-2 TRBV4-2 CASSQATGGTGGYTF
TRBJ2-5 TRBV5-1 CASSSAPTGQETQYF
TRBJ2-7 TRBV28 CASGWRGTRLYEQYF
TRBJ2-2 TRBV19 CASSMSEIVGLADPTGELFF
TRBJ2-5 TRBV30 CAWSVNQETQYF
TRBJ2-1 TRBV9 CASTLSVSSYNEQFF
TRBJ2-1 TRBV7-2 CASSLEAGIYNEQFF
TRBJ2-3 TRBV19 CASSVSSGATDTQYF
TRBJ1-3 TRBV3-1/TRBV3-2 CASSRLGTVSGNTIYF
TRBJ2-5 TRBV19 CASSGTSGGQETQYF
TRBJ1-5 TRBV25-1 CASSDHTGGGQPQHF
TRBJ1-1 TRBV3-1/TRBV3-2 CASSQGRGTGMNTEAFF
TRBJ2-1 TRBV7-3 CASSSIPGLDVNEQFF
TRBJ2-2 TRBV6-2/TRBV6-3 CASSWTSGELFF
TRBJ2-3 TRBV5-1 CASSFRLDSLSTDTQYF
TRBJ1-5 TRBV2 CASGGQGNSQPQHF
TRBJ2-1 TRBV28 CASSYRAMGQFF
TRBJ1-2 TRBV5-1 CASRETPGSGISYGYTF
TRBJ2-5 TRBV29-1 CSVELAGGLRETQYF
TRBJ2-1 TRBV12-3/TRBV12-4 CASSSLYEQFF
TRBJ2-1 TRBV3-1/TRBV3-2 CASSQEQGFFYNEQFF
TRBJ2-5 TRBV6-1 CASSVLAGRFQETQYF
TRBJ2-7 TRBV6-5 CASITVASSIYEQYF
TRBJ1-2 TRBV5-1 CASSLDRTAYGYTF
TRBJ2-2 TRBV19 CASKDRGTDGELFF
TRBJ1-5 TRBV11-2 CASSLGDYSNQPQHF
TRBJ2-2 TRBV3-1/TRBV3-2 CASSQAGGRGTGELFF
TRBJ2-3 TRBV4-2 CASSQEPLAGGTDTQYF
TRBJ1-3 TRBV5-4 CASSFRDSLRSGNTIYF